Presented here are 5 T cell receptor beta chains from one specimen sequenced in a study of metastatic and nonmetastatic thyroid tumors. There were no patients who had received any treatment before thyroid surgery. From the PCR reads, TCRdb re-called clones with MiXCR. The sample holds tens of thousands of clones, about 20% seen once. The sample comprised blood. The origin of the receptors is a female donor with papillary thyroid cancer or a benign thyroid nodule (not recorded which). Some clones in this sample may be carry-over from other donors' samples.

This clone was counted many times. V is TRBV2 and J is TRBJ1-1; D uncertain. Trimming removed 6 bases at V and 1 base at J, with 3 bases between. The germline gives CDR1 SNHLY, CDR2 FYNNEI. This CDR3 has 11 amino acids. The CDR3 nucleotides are TGTGCCAGCAGCCCGAACACTGAAGCTTTCTTT. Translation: CASSPNTEAFF.

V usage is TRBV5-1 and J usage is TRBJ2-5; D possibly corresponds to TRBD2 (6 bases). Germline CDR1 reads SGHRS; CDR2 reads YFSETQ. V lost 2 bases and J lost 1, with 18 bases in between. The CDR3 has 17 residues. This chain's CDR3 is CASSLVGGRIVQETQYF. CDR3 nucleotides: TGCGCCAGCAGCTTAGTTGGGGGGAGGATTGTCCAAGAGACCCAGTACTTC.

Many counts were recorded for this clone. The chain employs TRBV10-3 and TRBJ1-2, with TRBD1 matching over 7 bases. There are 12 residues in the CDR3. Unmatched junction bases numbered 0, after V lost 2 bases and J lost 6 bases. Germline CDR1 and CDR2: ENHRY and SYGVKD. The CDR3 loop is CAISETGDGYTF. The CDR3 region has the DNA TGTGCCATCAGTGAGACAGGGGATGGCTACACCTTC.

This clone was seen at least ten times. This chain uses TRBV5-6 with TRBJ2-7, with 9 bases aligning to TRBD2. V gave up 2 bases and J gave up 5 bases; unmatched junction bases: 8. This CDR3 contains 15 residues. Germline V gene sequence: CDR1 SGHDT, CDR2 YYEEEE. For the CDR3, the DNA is TGTGCCAGCAGCTTCGGCGGGGGGGCCAGGAACGAGCAGTACTTC. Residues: CASSFGGGARNEQYF.

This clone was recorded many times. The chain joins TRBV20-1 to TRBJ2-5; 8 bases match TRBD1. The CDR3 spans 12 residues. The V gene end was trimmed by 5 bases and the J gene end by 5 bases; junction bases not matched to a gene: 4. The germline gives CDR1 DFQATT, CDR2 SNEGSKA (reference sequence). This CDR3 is CSAGQGGETQYF. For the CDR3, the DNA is TGCAGTGCTGGACAGGGAGGTGAGACCCAGTACTTC.